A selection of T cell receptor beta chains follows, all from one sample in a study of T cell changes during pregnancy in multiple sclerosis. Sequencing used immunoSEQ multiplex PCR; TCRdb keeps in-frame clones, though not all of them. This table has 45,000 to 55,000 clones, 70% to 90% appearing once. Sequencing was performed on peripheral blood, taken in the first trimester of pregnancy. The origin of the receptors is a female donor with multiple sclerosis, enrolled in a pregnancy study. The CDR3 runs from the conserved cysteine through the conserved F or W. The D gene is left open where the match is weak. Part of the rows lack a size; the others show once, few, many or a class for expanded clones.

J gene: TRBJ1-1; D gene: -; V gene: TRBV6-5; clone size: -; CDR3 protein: CASSSFRERGSAFF; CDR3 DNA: TGTGCCAGCAGTTCATTTCGGGAGAGAGGGTCAGCTTTCTTT
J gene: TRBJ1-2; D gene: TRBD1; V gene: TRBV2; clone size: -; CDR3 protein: CASILDRGVGYGYTF; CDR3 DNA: TGTGCCAGCATCCTGGACAGGGGGGTGGGCTATGGCTACACCTTC
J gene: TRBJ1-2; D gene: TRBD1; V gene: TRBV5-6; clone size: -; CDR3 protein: CASSQGTGGWHYGYTF; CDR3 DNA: TGTGCCAGCAGCCAGGGGACAGGCGGGTGGCACTATGGCTACACCTTC
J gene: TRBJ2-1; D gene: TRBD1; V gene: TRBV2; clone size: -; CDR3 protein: CASSLFVGDREDNEQFF; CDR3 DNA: TGTGCCAGCAGCCTATTCGTCGGGGACAGGGAAGACAATGAGCAGTTCTTC
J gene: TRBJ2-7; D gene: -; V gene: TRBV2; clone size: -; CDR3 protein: CASSERAGGSEQYF; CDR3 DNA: TGTGCCAGCAGTGAACGAGCGGGCGGCAGCGAGCAGTACTTC
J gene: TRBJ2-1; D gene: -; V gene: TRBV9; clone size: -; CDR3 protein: CASSGGLGGSYNEQFF; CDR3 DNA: TGTGCCAGCAGCGGGGGTCTAGGGGGATCTTACAATGAGCAGTTCTTC
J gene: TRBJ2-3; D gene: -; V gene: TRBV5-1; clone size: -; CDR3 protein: CASSSSSSTDTQYF; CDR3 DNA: TGCGCCAGCAGCTCTAGCTCTAGCACAGATACGCAGTATTTT
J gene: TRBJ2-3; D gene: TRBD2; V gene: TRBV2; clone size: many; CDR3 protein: CATPLNPSGGSDTQYF; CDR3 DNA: TGTGCCACCCCCCTAAATCCCAGCGGGGGGTCAGATACGCAGTATTTT
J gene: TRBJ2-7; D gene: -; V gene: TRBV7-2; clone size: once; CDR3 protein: CASSRGQLSYEQYF; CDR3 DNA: TGTGCCAGCAGCCGTGGACAGTTATCCTACGAGCAGTACTTC
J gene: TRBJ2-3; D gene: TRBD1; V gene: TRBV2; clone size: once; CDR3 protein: CASSEGQGTDTQYF; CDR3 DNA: TGTGCCAGCAGCGAGGGACAGGGTACAGATACGCAGTATTTT